This is a list of T cell receptor beta chains from one sample in a study of control samples from healthy donors and cancer patients. Only in-frame clones appear in the TCRdb table, and some are missing; sequencing was by immunoSEQ multiplex PCR. The sample records approximately 90,000 clones, approximately 84% being singletons. The sample consisted of PBMCs. These receptor sequences come from a man aged 65 to 79 with lung cancer. CDR3s include the opening cysteine and the closing phenylalanine or tryptophan. A D gene is named only where the DNA matches it firmly. Not every row has a clone size; where given, it reads once, few, many or a size class.

clone_size d_call j_call v_call cdr3_nt cdr3_aa
. . TRBJ1-2 TRBV2 TGTGCCAGCAGTAATACGGACTCTCTTTTCTATAACTATGGCTACACCTTC CASSNTDSLFYNYGYTF
. TRBD1 TRBJ2-3 TRBV7-3 TGTGCCAGCAGCCCAACGGGACAGGGGACTTCAGATACGCAGTATTTT CASSPTGQGTSDTQYF
. . TRBJ1-1 TRBV5-1 TGCGCCAGCAGCCAGATAGGTAGGGGGAAGAACACTGAAGCTTTCTTT CASSQIGRGKNTEAFF
. . TRBJ2-1 TRBV5-4 TGTGCCAGCAGCTTGGGGTGGGCCGTTTACAATGAGCAGTTCTTC CASSLGWAVYNEQFF
. . TRBJ2-1 TRBV7-9 TGTGCCAGCAGCTTTTCGCGGGGCTCCTACAATGAGCAGTTCTTC CASSFSRGSYNEQFF
. . TRBJ1-1 TRBV4-3 TGCGCCAGCAGCCAAGTCGTGAACACTGAAGCTTTCTTT CASSQVVNTEAFF
. . TRBJ1-3 TRBV30 TGTGCCTGGAGTGTGGACACAAACTCTGGAAACACCATATATTTT CAWSVDTNSGNTIYF
. . TRBJ1-5 TRBV27 TGTGCCAGCAGTTTTCGGGGAGATCAGCCCCAGCATTTT CASSFRGDQPQHF
. TRBD2 TRBJ2-3 TRBV5-6 TGTGCCAGCAGCTTGCTGAGCGGGGCGACAGATACGCAGTATTTT CASSLLSGATDTQYF
. . TRBJ1-4 TRBV6-5 TGTGCCAGCAGACCACAGGGTCCGACTAATGAAAAACTGTTTTTT CASRPQGPTNEKLFF
. TRBD2 TRBJ2-7 TRBV15 TGTGCCACCAGCAGAGCTATGGGGACTAGCAAGGGGGAGCAGTACTTC CATSRAMGTSKGEQYF
. . TRBJ2-6 TRBV30 TGTGCCTACTGCCCCGCTGGGGCCAACGTCCTGACTTTC CAYCPAGANVLTF
. . TRBJ1-1 TRBV19 TGTGCCAGTAGTATCTGGGAGGGTGGCACTGAAGCTTTCTTT CASSIWEGGTEAFF
. . TRBJ1-1 TRBV3-1/TRBV3-2 TGTGCCAGCAGCCAAGGGGGGGGGAACACTGAAGCTTTCTTT CASSQGGGNTEAFF
. . TRBJ2-7 TRBV6-5 TGTGCCAGCAGTTACAACTACGAGCAGTACTTC CASSYNYEQYF
. TRBD2 TRBJ2-5 TRBV7-6 TGTGCCAGCAGCTTAGTTAGCGGGGGGTCTCAAGAGACCCAGTACTTC CASSLVSGGSQETQYF
. TRBD1 TRBJ1-6 TRBV7-2 TGTGCCAGCAGCCCACTTCGTAGGACAGGAGCCAATTCACCCCTCCACTTT CASSPLRRTGANSPLHF
. TRBD1 TRBJ1-4 TRBV18 TGTGCCAGCTCACTCGGGACAGCCTACGAGGTTTCTAATGAAAAACTGTTTTTT CASSLGTAYEVSNEKLFF
. TRBD2 TRBJ2-7 TRBV3-1/TRBV3-2 TGTGCCAGCAGCCGGGGGACTAGCGGGGGTACCTACGAGCAGTACTTC CASSRGTSGGTYEQYF
once . TRBJ2-7 TRBV18 TGTGCCAGCTCACCACCACGCTCTGGGTTATACGAGCAGTACTTC CASSPPRSGLYEQYF
. . TRBJ1-1 TRBV6-6 TGTGCCAGCAGAGCAGGGGCGTCCACTGAAGCTTTCTTT CASRAGASTEAFF
. . TRBJ1-2 TRBV3-1/TRBV3-2 TGTGCCAGCAGCCCTGGACCCCTGTCCCTTAACTATGGCTACACCTTC CASSPGPLSLNYGYTF
many TRBD1 TRBJ1-6 TRBV18 TGTGCCAGCTCACCGACAGGGGAACGATCACCCCTCCACTTT CASSPTGERSPLHF
. . TRBJ1-4 TRBV7-8 TGTGCCAGCAGCTTCAGGGGACCTAATGAAAAACTGTTTTTT CASSFRGPNEKLFF
. . TRBJ1-4 TRBV6-4 TGTGCCAGCAGTGGGCCGTTTTTT CASSGPFF